This paragraph reports one T cell receptor (beta chain). Antigen specificity is unknown. These data belong to a study of cytomegalovirus exposure and HLA in healthy donors. Findings and limits, study-wide: A few CMV-associated chains proved CMV antigen-specific in vitro.

Germline V gene sequence: CDR1 SGHVS, CDR2 FNYEAQ. V was pared by 5 bases and J by 1 base, with 14 bases between. CDR3 length equals 15 residues. TCRdb's copy holds only in-frame clones and misses some; the assay was immunoSEQ multiplex PCR. The sample lists more than 250,000 clones; roughly 90% were seen once. The rearrangement links TRBV7-6 to TRBJ2-5; D gene uncertain. The sequencing input was PBMCs. This TCR came from a woman aged 25-40 years in good health and CMV-seropositive. DNA for the CDR3: TGTGCCAGCAGCCAAACCGCAGGCCCCCAAGAGACCCAGTACTTC. Translation gives CASSQTAGPQETQYF.